Following are 14 T cell receptor beta chains from one sample sequenced in a study of OX40 agonist ivuxolimab in advanced cancers. Generated by immunoSEQ multiplex PCR, the TCRdb table keeps only in-frame clones and is missing some. Of tens of thousands of clones in the sample, roughly 83% were seen once. Here the sequenced sample was CD4+ or CD8+ T cells sorted from blood, taken in a trial of the OX40 agonist ivuxolimab. These receptors all stem from an adult with an advanced solid tumor such as melanoma, head and neck, liver or kidney cancer.

The chain combines TRBV19 with TRBJ2-7; 7 bases map to TRBD1. The junction had 2 bases not matched to a gene; V was cut back by 3 bases and J by 3 bases. CDR1 LNHDA and CDR2 SQIVND come from the germline V gene (reference sequence). This CDR3 is built from 13 residues. CDR3 DNA: TGTGCCAGTAGTATGGCAGGGGGCTACGAGCAGTACTTC. Its protein is CASSMAGGYEQYF.

The chain has TRBV4-2 and TRBJ2-7, with 9 bases matching TRBD2. CDR1 and CDR2 (germline): LGHNA, YNFKEQ. This CDR3 is built from 15 residues. V shed 0 bases, J shed 12 bases, and the junction held 12 bases outside the gene matches. CDR3 sequence reads: CASSQDPASGTSTYF. The CDR3, as DNA: TGTGCCAGCAGCCAAGATCCGGCTAGCGGGACATCGACGTACTTC.

The gene calls are TRBV11-3 and TRBJ1-1, with 8 bases identical to TRBD1. The trim removed 2 bases at V and 5 bases at J, leaving 13 bases unmatched. Germline values: CDR1 SGHNT, CDR2 YENEEA. The CDR3 contains 17 residues. This CDR3 is CASSLNPPTGGGTEAFF. The DNA of the CDR3 is TGTGCCAGCAGCTTAAACCCCCCCACAGGGGGGGGAACTGAAGCTTTCTTT.

This clone was seen only once. Here the CDR3 DNA reads TGTGCCACCAGCTCAGGGGCATCCTACGAGCAGTACTTC. This sequence encodes CATSSGASYEQYF. The chain combines TRBV15 with TRBJ2-7; D is possibly TRBD1 (6 bases). CDR3 size: 13 residues. Germline V CDR1 and CDR2: LNHNV, YYDKDF (reference sequence). Trimming stripped 5 bases from V and 1 base from J, with 9 bases between.

Of note for this clone: Within the sample, other DNA sequences also encode this same CDR3. The chain is built from TRBV6-5 and TRBJ1-1, with 7 bases fitting TRBD1. CDR1 is MNHEY, CDR2 SVGAGI, per germline. This CDR3 has 14 amino acids. Trimming cost V 2 bases and J 4 bases; bases outside gene matches: 4. Written as DNA, the CDR3 is TGTGCCAGCAGTTACAGGGGGCTGCGCACTGAAGCTTTCTTT. This translates into CASSYRGLRTEAFF.

This clone appeared a few times. The rearrangement joins TRBV28 to TRBJ1-1; D unclear. Germline CDR1 and CDR2: MDHEN and SYDVKM. Trimming cost V 8 bases and J 4 bases, with 14 bases left between them. The CDR3 has 13 amino acids. DNA for the CDR3: TGTGCCAGCGTCCGGTACCTGGGCACTGAAGCTTTCTTT. Its translation is CASVRYLGTEAFF.

The chain couples TRBV6-5 to TRBJ2-7; tentative D call: TRBD1 (5 bases). Germline values: CDR1 MNHEY, CDR2 SVGAGI. This CDR3 has 13 residues. V was cut by 5 bases and J by 4 bases, with 12 bases left in between. The CDR3 sequence: CASSPSDSYEQYF. CDR3 in DNA: TGTGCCAGCAGTCCTTCCGACAGTTACGAGCAGTACTTC.

CDR3 in amino acids: CASSYSDGVIHEQYF. CDR3 bases: TGTGCCAGCAGTTATTCGGACGGGGTTATCCACGAGCAGTACTTC. This rearrangement joins TRBV6-5 to TRBJ2-7; TRBD2 is a possible D gene (5 bases). Germline assignment: CDR1 MNHEY and CDR2 SVGAGI. The CDR3 has 15 residues. Between the trimmed V and J ends, which lost 3 bases and 5 bases, there was a span of 17 bases.

This sequence joins TRBV19 and TRBJ2-2; D perhaps matches TRBD2 (6 bases). CDR1 LNHDA and CDR2 SQIVND come from the germline V gene (reference sequence). This CDR3 is 13 amino acids long. The germline V and J ends were trimmed by 8 bases and 6 bases, with 13 bases remaining between them. CDR3 DNA: TGTGCCAGTTGGGCCGGAGGGGCCGGGGAGCTGTTTTTT. Its protein product is CASWAGGAGELFF.

This chain uses TRBV27 with TRBJ2-7; D unclear. The CDR3 is made up of 15 amino acids. Germline CDR1 MNHEY, CDR2 SMNVEV (reference sequence). V lost 2 bases and J lost 6, with 17 bases in between. CDR3 residues: CASSLRLDGSGEQYF. In DNA form, the CDR3 reads TGTGCCAGCAGTTTACGGTTGGACGGTTCGGGCGAGCAGTACTTC.

The V gene is TRBV6-4, the J gene TRBJ2-2, with TRBD2 identical over 7 bases. Germline CDR1 MRHNA, CDR2 SNTAGT. V trimming: 0 bases; J trimming: 4 bases; junction bases outside the gene matches: 5. CDR3 length: 16 residues. The CDR3 sequence: CASSDSAGEGTGELFF. CDR3 DNA: TGTGCCAGCAGTGACTCTGCGGGGGAGGGCACCGGGGAGCTGTTTTTT.

This rearrangement joins TRBV4-1 to TRBJ1-2, with D uncertain. Trimming removed 0 bases at V and 0 bases at J, with 8 bases between. Per the germline V gene, CDR1 is MGHRA and CDR2 is YSYEKL. The CDR3 has 15 residues. The CDR3 DNA is TGCGCCAGCAGCCAAGAAGGGATTACTAACTATGGCTACACCTTC. This codes for CASSQEGITNYGYTF.

The J gene is TRBJ2-7, the V gene TRBV28, with a tentative D call TRBD2 (6 bases). CDR3 length: 16 residues. Between the trimmed V and J ends, which lost 4 bases and 6 bases, there was a span of 22 bases. Germline V gene data show CDR1 as MDHEN and CDR2 as SYDVKM. This CDR3 is CASSSALSRGLPEQYF. CDR3 sequence (DNA): TGTGCCAGCAGTTCCGCATTATCTAGGGGACTGCCCGAGCAGTACTTC. The full variable domain, with the rest looked up from reference TRBV28 and TRBJ2-7, is DVKVTQSSRYLVKRTGEKVFLECVQDMDHENMFWYRQDPGLGLRLIYFSYDVKMKEKGDIPEGYSVSREKKERFSLILESASTNQTSMYLCASSSALSRGLPEQYFGPGTRLTVT.

This chain connects TRBV7-9 to TRBJ2-5; unclear D gene. Per the germline V gene, CDR1 is SEHNR and CDR2 is FQNEAQ (reference sequence). The CDR3 is 13 amino acids. V dropped 8 bases and J dropped 2 bases, with 12 bases sitting between them. CDR3 amino acids: CASAVLPQETQYF. CDR3 sequence (DNA): TGTGCCAGCGCCGTTTTACCACAAGAGACCCAGTACTTC.